The 13 T cell receptor beta chains below all came from one sample that was sequenced in a study of shared T cell receptors in the human thymus. Clones were read by immunoSEQ multiplex PCR, and TCRdb kept only the in-frame ones, dropping some. The sample has 700,000 to 750,000 clones; 70% to 90% are singletons. The data also belong to a second study, concerning human thymus T cells.

Material for sequencing was thymocytes. Every receptor here comes from a girl under three years old with a congenital heart defect.

This rearrangement joins TRBV9 to TRBJ2-3; D perhaps matches TRBD2 (5 bases). Per germline, CDR1 SGDLS and CDR2 YYNGEE. V lost 2 bases and J 2 bases, leaving 9 bases between the germline ends. The CDR3 length is 14 residues. This chain's CDR3 is CASSVFGDTDTQYF. The CDR3 nucleotides are TGTGCCAGCAGCGTGTTCGGGGACACAGATACGCAGTATTTT.

The chain has TRBV4-3 and TRBJ2-6, with a weak D call TRBD2 (5 bases). The CDR3 spans 21 residues. V was clipped by 0 bases and J by 0 bases, with 21 bases between them. CDR1 and CDR2 (germline): LGHNA, YSLEER. CDR3 nucleotides: TGCGCCAGCAGCCAAGAGCCCCACCTAGCCTTACACGACTCTGGGGCCAACGTCCTGACTTTC. Translated: CASSQEPHLALHDSGANVLTF.

The chain is built from TRBV2 and TRBJ2-4; the D gene is possibly TRBD2 (5 bases). Looked up from germline, CDR1 is SNHLY and CDR2 is FYNNEI. The CDR3 is 16 residues long. Trimming shortened V by 3 bases and J by 4 bases, and 16 bases separated the two germline ends. DNA of the CDR3: TGTGCCAGCAGTGATCAACTAGGTCGGGGAAAAAACATTCAGTACTTC. Protein: CASSDQLGRGKNIQYF.

V and J are TRBV6-1 and TRBJ1-2; D is uncertain. The CDR3 spans 14 residues. Germline loops: CDR1 MNHNS, CDR2 SASEGT. V was shortened by 7 bases and J by 2 bases, with 14 bases between the two germline ends. The CDR3, as DNA: TGTGCCAGCAAGGAACACCGAGGGAACTATGGCTACACCTTC. This encodes CASKEHRGNYGYTF.

The rearrangement uses TRBV10-2 and TRBJ2-2; 13 nucleotides line up with TRBD2. This CDR3 has 13 amino acids. Trimming took 9 bases from V and 5 from J; bases not matched to a gene: 0. Per the germline V gene, CDR1 is WSHSY and CDR2 is SAAADI. In DNA form, the CDR3 reads TGCGCCAGGGGACTAGCGGGGACCGGGGAGCTGTTTTTT. The encoded protein is CARGLAGTGELFF.

This clone was seen just once. The chain has TRBV6-1 and TRBJ1-5; 9 positions match TRBD1. The CDR3 sequence is 15 residues long. Germline V gives CDR1 MNHNS, CDR2 SASEGT. Trimming cost V 4 bases and J 10 bases; bases outside gene matches: 11. The CDR3 spells CASSGLDRGHSPQHF. Written as DNA, the CDR3 is TGTGCCAGCAGTGGATTGGACAGGGGTCATAGTCCCCAGCATTTT.

The rearrangement uses TRBV28 and TRBJ1-1; D gene ambiguous. The V and J ends lost 5 bases and 0 bases respectively, with 10 bases between them. The CDR3 length is 14 residues. The germline V gene has CDR1 MDHEN and CDR2 SYDVKM. The CDR3 region has the DNA TGTGCCAGCAGTCCTGGACTGATGAACACTGAAGCTTTCTTT. Protein: CASSPGLMNTEAFF.

V gene TRBV5-1 combines with J gene TRBJ1-3; the D is unclear. The V and J ends lost 0 bases and 0 bases respectively, with 7 bases between them. Germline V CDR1 and CDR2: SGHRS, YFSETQ. The CDR3 length is 15 residues. The CDR3 is CASSLAGISGNTIYF. CDR3 in DNA: TGCGCCAGCAGCTTGGCGGGGATCTCTGGAAACACCATATATTTT.

In DNA, the CDR3 is TGTGCCAGCAGCTTAAAACGGCCAGGGCTAGGCTACGGCACAGATACGCAGTATTTT. This encodes CASSLKRPGLGYGTDTQYF. This rearrangement joins TRBV7-9 to TRBJ2-3; maybe TRBD1 (5 bases). This CDR3 spans 19 amino acids. V was cut by 2 bases and J by 1 base, with 22 bases left in between. Germline V gives CDR1 SEHNR, CDR2 FQNEAQ (reference sequence).

This chain links TRBV9 with TRBJ2-1; 11 bases match TRBD1. The CDR3 sequence is 19 residues long. CDR1 is SGDLS, CDR2 YYNGEE, per germline. V was clipped by 0 bases and J by 4 bases; unmatched bases: 12. This chain's CDR3 is CASSVGIGTGGYGYNEQFF. DNA for the CDR3: TGTGCCAGCAGCGTAGGGATTGGGACAGGGGGATACGGTTACAATGAGCAGTTCTTC.

The chain employs TRBV4-1 and TRBJ2-5, with TRBD1 matching 8 bases. CDR3 size: 17 residues. V was pared by 1 base and J by 5 bases, with 12 bases of the junction left unmatched. CDR1 is MGHRA and CDR2 is YSYEKL in the germline V gene. In DNA form, the CDR3 reads TGCGCCAGCAGCCAAGGCAGGAGGACAGGGTTCCAGGAGACCCAGTACTTC. Translated, it gives CASSQGRRTGFQETQYF.

This clone was seen a single time. This rearrangement joins TRBV7-9 to TRBJ2-7; TRBD1 agrees at 9 bases. Germline V gene lookup returns CDR1 SEHNR and CDR2 FQNEAQ (reference sequence). V was pared by 1 base and J by 4 bases, with 2 bases of the junction left unmatched. The CDR3 covers 14 residues. DNA for the CDR3: TGTGCCAGCAGCTTAGGTGACAGGGGGTACGAGCAGTACTTC. This encodes CASSLGDRGYEQYF.

This chain joins TRBV5-1 and TRBJ1-4; D is unclear. The CDR3 loop spans 18 amino acids. Trimming pared 0 bases from V and 8 bases from J, leaving 23 bases between. CDR1 SGHRS and CDR2 YFSETQ come from the germline V gene. The CDR3 here is CASSLELGDTIPQEKLFF. The CDR3 DNA reads as TGCGCCAGCAGCTTGGAACTGGGAGACACTATTCCACAAGAAAAACTGTTTTTT.